Sequencing of this T cell receptor (beta chain) was carried out in a study of cytomegalovirus exposure and HLA in healthy donors. Use of 60 Vbeta and 13 Jbeta primers characterized the PCR. The method was immunoSEQ multiplex PCR; TCRdb's version includes in-frame clones alone and lacks a portion of them. The sample records about 98,000 clones, around 73% being singletons. The CDR3 is made up of 15 amino acids. V gave up 5 bases and J gave up 6 bases; unmatched junction bases: 12. Germline V gene data show CDR1 as LNHNV and CDR2 as YYDKDF (reference sequence). Points from the study as a whole: According to the study, around 150 TCR beta chains were cytomegalovirus-associated. Sequencing likely generated an artifact that appeared as a cluster of highly shared sequence variants. As was reported, the HLA-A and HLA-B alleles of most subjects were accurately predicted from TCR beta sequences.

This clone has a single count. Antigen unknown. The chain couples TRBV15 to TRBJ2-7, with 8 bases aligning to TRBD1. This receptor was taken from a female donor in good health and CMV-seronegative. The sequencing input was PBMCs. CDR3 nucleotide sequence: TGTGCCACCAGCGCCTCGACAGGGGCCTATCGCGAGCAGTACTTC. It translates to CATSASTGAYREQYF.